A selection of T cell receptor beta chains follows, all from one sample in a study of cytomegalovirus exposure and HLA in healthy donors. Profiled with immunoSEQ multiplex PCR; TCRdb holds only in-frame clones, not every one. The sample holds 230,000 or so clones, around 88% seen once. Sequenced: PBMCs. The receptor source for this set is a woman in her late teens or twenties in good health and CMV-seronegative. Both conserved end residues are part of each CDR3. A D gene is named only where the DNA matches it firmly. Rows give clone size only sometimes, using once, few, many, or a class for an expanded clone.

v_gene,j_gene,len,d_gene,abundance,CDR3nt,CDR3aa
TRBV6-6,TRBJ1-5,14,.,once,TGTGCCAGCAGTACTCCCGGCGGGGGGGCGGGGGAGCATTTT,CASSTPGGGAGEHF
TRBV19,TRBJ2-7,14,TRBD1,.,TGTGCCAGTAGTATCAGGGGGCAGACCTACGAGCAGTACTTC,CASSIRGQTYEQYF
TRBV14,TRBJ2-5,16,.,.,TGTGCCAGCTCTTGGGTCGGGTTTGCATCAAAAGAGACCCAGTACTTC,CASSWVGFASKETQYF
TRBV27,TRBJ1-1,14,.,.,TGTGCCAGCAGTTTACAGGGAGGATCCCCTGAAGCTTTCTTT,CASSLQGGSPEAFF
TRBV9,TRBJ2-1,16,TRBD2,.,TGTGCCAGCAGCCCACGACTAGCGGGGACCTACAATGAGCAGTTCTTC,CASSPRLAGTYNEQFF
TRBV4-3,TRBJ2-3,19,TRBD1,few,TGCGCCAGCAGCCAAAACAGGGGGCGGGGAGCCGCAAGCACAGATACGCAGTATTTT,CASSQNRGRGAASTDTQYF
TRBV29-1,TRBJ1-1,11,.,.,TGCAGCGCCCGAGAGAACACTGAAGCTTTCTTT,CSARENTEAFF
TRBV6-1,TRBJ2-1,14,.,.,TGTGCCAGCATTGTCACCGGGACTGATCATGAGCAGTTCTTC,CASIVTGTDHEQFF
TRBV28,TRBJ1-5,14,.,.,TGTGCCAGCAGTTTCCGGGGGAGTGGTCAGCCCCAGCATTTT,CASSFRGSGQPQHF
TRBV15,TRBJ1-5,13,TRBD1,.,TGTGCCACCAGGCGGGACAGAAATCAGCCCCAGCATTTT,CATRRDRNQPQHF
TRBV15,TRBJ2-5,14,.,.,TGTGCCACCAGCAGAGATTTTTCCATAGAGACCCAGTACTTC,CATSRDFSIETQYF
TRBV19,TRBJ2-4,17,.,.,TGTGCCAGTAGTATCGGTGATCTCCAGGGGCCTTGGGACATTCAGTACTTC,CASSIGDLQGPWDIQYF
TRBV11-2,TRBJ2-5,16,TRBD1,.,TGTGCCAGCAGCTTAAGGGGACAGAGGTACCAAGAGACCCAGTACTTC,CASSLRGQRYQETQYF
TRBV5-1,TRBJ2-3,19,TRBD2,.,TGCGCCAGCAGCTTGGACCAAAAGCGGGAGGTCCTTCACACAGATACGCAGTATTTT,CASSLDQKREVLHTDTQYF
TRBV29-1,TRBJ2-5,11,.,.,TGCAGCGTCGAAGGGGAGGAGACCCAGTACTTC,CSVEGEETQYF
TRBV6-1,TRBJ2-7,14,TRBD2,.,TGTGCCAGCAGTGAACTAGCGGAGAGCTACGAGCAGTACTTC,CASSELAESYEQYF
TRBV19,TRBJ2-6,15,.,.,TGTGCCAGTAGTCCCTCGGGGGCTGGGGCCAACGTCCTGACTTTC,CASSPSGAGANVLTF
TRBV29-1,TRBJ1-2,13,TRBD1,few,TGCAGCGTCTCGGACAGGGGGGAATATGGCTACACCTTC,CSVSDRGEYGYTF
TRBV4-3,TRBJ2-7,14,.,.,TGCGCCAGCAGCCAAGATCTCGGGGATTACGAGCAGTACTTC,CASSQDLGDYEQYF
TRBV27,TRBJ2-7,16,TRBD2,.,TGTGCCAGCAGTTTATTAGCGGGGGTAGGGGCCTACGAGCAGTACTTC,CASSLLAGVGAYEQYF
TRBV6-5,TRBJ2-2,13,.,few,TGTGCCAGCAGTTACCGGGAAGCCGGGGAGCTGTTTTTT,CASSYREAGELFF
TRBV5-6,TRBJ1-2,15,.,.,TGTGCCAGCAGCTTGGAGGGGGGGCTGGACTATGGCTACACCTTC,CASSLEGGLDYGYTF
TRBV10-3,TRBJ2-3,17,TRBD2,.,TGTGCCATCAGTGAGTCTAGGACTAGCGGAGGGACAGATACGCAGTATTTT,CAISESRTSGGTDTQYF